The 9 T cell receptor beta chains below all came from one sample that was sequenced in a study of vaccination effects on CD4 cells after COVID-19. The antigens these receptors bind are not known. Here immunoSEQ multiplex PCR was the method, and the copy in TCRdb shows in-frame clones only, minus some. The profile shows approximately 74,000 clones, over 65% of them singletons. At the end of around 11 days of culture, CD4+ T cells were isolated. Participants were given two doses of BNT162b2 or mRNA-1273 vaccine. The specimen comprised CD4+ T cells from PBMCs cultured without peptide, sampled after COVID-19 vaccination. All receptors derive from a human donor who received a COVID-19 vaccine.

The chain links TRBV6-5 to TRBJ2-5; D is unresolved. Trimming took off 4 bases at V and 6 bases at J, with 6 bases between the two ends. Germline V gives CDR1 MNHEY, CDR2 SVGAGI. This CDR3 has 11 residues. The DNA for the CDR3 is TGTGCCAGCAGTTCTGGACAGACCCAGTACTTC. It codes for CASSSGQTQYF.

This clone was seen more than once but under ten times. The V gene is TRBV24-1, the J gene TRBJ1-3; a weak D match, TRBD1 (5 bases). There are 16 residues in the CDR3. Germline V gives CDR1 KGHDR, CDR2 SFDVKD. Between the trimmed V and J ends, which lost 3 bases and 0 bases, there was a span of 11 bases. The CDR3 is CATSDKGQSSGNTIYF. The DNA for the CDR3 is TGTGCCACCAGTGATAAAGGACAATCCTCTGGAAACACCATATATTTT.

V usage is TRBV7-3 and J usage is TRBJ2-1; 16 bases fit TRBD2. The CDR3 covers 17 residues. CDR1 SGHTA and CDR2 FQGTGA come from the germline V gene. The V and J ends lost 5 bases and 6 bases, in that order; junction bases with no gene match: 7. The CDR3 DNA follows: TGTGCCAGCAGCCTTACCGGGACTAGCGGGGGGGTCAATGAGCAGTTCTTC. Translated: CASSLTGTSGGVNEQFF.

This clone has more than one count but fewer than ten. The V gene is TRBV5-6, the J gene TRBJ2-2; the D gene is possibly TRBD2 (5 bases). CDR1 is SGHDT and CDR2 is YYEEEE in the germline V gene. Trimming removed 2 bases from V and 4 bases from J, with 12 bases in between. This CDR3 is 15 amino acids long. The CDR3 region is CASSLLQRSTGELFF. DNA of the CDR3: TGTGCCAGCAGCTTATTGCAGCGGAGCACCGGGGAGCTGTTTTTT.

The CDR3 DNA sequence: TGTGCCAGCAGTCGGGGGGGGGAGTTAGCCTACGAGCAGTACGTC. It translates to CASSRGGELAYEQYV. The chain employs TRBV27 and TRBJ2-7, with 8 bases matching TRBD2. CDR1 MNHEY and CDR2 SMNVEV come from the germline V gene (reference sequence). The CDR3 runs to 15 residues. V trimming: 5 bases; J trimming: 2 bases; junction bases outside the gene matches: 8.

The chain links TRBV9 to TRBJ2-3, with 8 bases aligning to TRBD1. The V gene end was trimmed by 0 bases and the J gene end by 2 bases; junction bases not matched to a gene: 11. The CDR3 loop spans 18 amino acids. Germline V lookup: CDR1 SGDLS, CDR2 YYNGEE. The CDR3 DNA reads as TGTGCCAGCAGCGTAGGGACCCCCACCAGGGGGCTCACAGATACGCAGTATTTT. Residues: CASSVGTPTRGLTDTQYF. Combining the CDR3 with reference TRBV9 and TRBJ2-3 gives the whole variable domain DSGVTQTPKHLITATGQRVTLRCSPRSGDLSVYWYQQSLDQGLQFLIQYYNGEERAKGNILERFSAQQFPDLHSELNLSSLELGDSALYFCASSVGTPTRGLTDTQYFGPGTRLTVL.

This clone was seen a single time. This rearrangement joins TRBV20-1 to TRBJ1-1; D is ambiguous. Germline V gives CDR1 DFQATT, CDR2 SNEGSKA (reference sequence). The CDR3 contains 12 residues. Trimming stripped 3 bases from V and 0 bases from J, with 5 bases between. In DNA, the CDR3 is TGCAGTGCTAGTGGCATGAACACTGAAGCTTTCTTT. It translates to CSASGMNTEAFF.

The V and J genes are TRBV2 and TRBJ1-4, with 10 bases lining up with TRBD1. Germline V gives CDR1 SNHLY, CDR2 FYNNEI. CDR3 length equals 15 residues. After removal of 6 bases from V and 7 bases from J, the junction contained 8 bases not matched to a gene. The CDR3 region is CASSAVGTGAEKLFF. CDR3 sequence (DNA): TGTGCCAGCAGCGCAGTGGGGACAGGGGCTGAAAAACTGTTTTTT.

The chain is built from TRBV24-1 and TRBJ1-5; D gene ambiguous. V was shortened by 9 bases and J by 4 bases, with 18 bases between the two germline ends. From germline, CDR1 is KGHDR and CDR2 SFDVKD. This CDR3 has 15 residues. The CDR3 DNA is TGTGCCACCCAGGAGCGGGGTGCCAGGAATCAGCCCCAGCATTTT. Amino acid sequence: CATQERGARNQPQHF.